The T cell receptor beta chain under discussion was sequenced for a study of blood T cell repertoires in COVID-19. Membership in each cohort depended on participant-reported clinical history. The germline V gene has CDR1 SNHLY and CDR2 FYNNEI. The CDR3 spans 15 residues. The junction had 8 bases not matched to a gene; V was cut back by 3 bases and J by 8 bases. Data came from immunoSEQ multiplex PCR; TCRdb stores just in-frame clones and leaves some out. The table shows hundreds of thousands of clones, with roughly 89% occurring only once. V and J are TRBV2 and TRBJ2-1; TRBD1 matches at 9 bases. Sequenced sample: PBMCs or T cells enriched from blood (not recorded which). The origin of this receptor is a woman aged 18-35 years with acute COVID-19. CDR3 loop: CASSDLVTGGDEQFF. The CDR3 coding sequence is TGTGCCAGCAGTGATCTCGTGACAGGGGGTGATGAGCAGTTCTTC.